These T cell receptor beta chains were read from a single sample in a study of glioma-infiltrating T cells. One entry per CDR3 protein, called by TCRdb with MiXCR from the multiplex PCR reads. The sample has 300,000 to 450,000 distinct CDR3 sequences; 35% to 45% are singletons. Sequencing used glioma tissue, nonneoplastic brain tissue, or PBMCs (not recorded which). The receptors come from a human donor with low-grade glioma or glioblastoma, undergoing nonglioma brain surgery, or in good health (not recorded which). The CDR3 runs from the conserved cysteine through the conserved F or W. The order of the fields is clone size, J gene, D gene, V gene, CDR3 protein, CDR3 DNA. D genes are given only for firm matches. Not all rows give a size; the values are once, few, many and, for expanded clones, a class.

>few|TRBJ2-1|.|TRBV28
CASRPGDSSYNEQFF
TGTGCCAGCAGACCGGGGGACAGCTCCTACAATGAGCAGTTCTTC
>once|TRBJ1-2|.|TRBV6-5
CASRRDSYGFTF
TGTGCCAGCAGACGCGACAGCTATGGCTTTACCTTC
>.|TRBJ2-7|TRBD2|TRBV7-2
CASRAYERGGNEQYF
TGTGCCAGCCGAGCTTATGAGCGGGGAGGAAACGAGCAGTACTTC
>few|TRBJ2-7|TRBD2|TRBV28
CASSYTPGGELDYYEQYF
TGTGCCAGCAGTTATACCCCCGGGGGGGAGTTGGACTACTACGAGCAGTACTTC
>.|TRBJ2-5|.|TRBV28
CASSLFAGLGTQYF
TGTGCCAGCAGTTTATTTGCAGGCCTCGGGACCCAGTACTTC
>.|TRBJ2-1|TRBD2|TRBV7-9
CASIPGTMSHEQFF
TGTGCCAGCATCCCGGGGACTATGAGTCATGAGCAGTTCTTC
>.|TRBJ2-1|.|TRBV7-6
CASSLSTGTFYNEQFF
TGTGCCAGCAGCTTATCTACAGGAACCTTTTACAATGAGCAGTTCTTC
>once|TRBJ2-2|TRBD2|TRBV19
CVAPLAGGLDTVELFF
TGTGTTGCACCACTAGCGGGAGGGCTGGACACCGTGGAGCTGTTTTTT
>.|TRBJ2-7|.|TRBV6-5
CASSYSGAPGYYEQYF
TGTGCCAGCAGTTACTCGGGGGCCCCGGGGTATTACGAGCAGTACTTC
>.|TRBJ2-7|TRBD1|TRBV20-1
CSARPRDSGSYEQYF
TGCAGTGCTCGTCCTCGGGACAGTGGTTCCTACGAGCAGTACTTC
>.|TRBJ2-5|TRBD2|TRBV12-3/TRBV12-4
CASNPGGHQETQYF
TGTGCCAGCAACCCGGGGGGACACCAAGAGACCCAGTACTTC
>.|TRBJ2-3|.|TRBV24-1
CACSGGSGTDTQYF
TGTGCCTGCAGCGGAGGGAGCGGCACAGATACGCAGTATTTT
>few|TRBJ1-2|.|TRBV4-2
CASSQESRFPGYTF
TGTGCCAGCAGCCAAGAATCCCGGTTTCCTGGCTACACCTTC
>.|TRBJ1-4|.|TRBV4-2
CASRPFDSGNEKLFF
TGTGCCAGCAGACCTTTTGACAGCGGCAATGAAAAACTGTTTTTT
>.|TRBJ2-4|.|TRBV6-2/TRBV6-3
CASSYQGHGGIQYF
TGTGCCAGCAGTTACCAGGGACACGGCGGCATTCAGTACTTC
>few|TRBJ2-7|TRBD1|TRBV7-2
CASSSKSGTAYEQYF
TGTGCCAGCAGCTCCAAATCCGGGACAGCTTACGAGCAGTACTTC
>.|TRBJ2-5|.|TRBV5-1
CASSWDQGETQYF
TGCGCCAGCAGCTGGGACCAGGGCGAGACCCAGTACTTC
>many|TRBJ1-1|.|TRBV28
CASSLGLSAFF
TGTGCCAGCAGTTTAGGGTTATCGGCTTTCTTT
>many|TRBJ1-2|.|TRBV6-1
CASSQTQGRNTYTF
TGTGCCAGCAGTCAAACTCAGGGGAGGAATACCTACACCTTC